Each of the 24 T cell receptor beta chains below was sequenced from the same sample in a study of OX40 agonist ivuxolimab in advanced cancers. The library was generated by the immunoSEQ multiplex PCR assay. TCRdb stores this immuneACCESS table with in-frame sequences only. Part of the clones is absent; in the studies checked, under half of the shortfall reflects unresolved V genes, and no reason is known for the rest. Here the sample has 70,000 or so clones; roughly 88% occur a single time. The top ten clones comprise approximately 0.86% of the sample. The material was CD4+ or CD8+ T cells sorted from blood, obtained in a trial of the OX40 agonist ivuxolimab. The receptors here all came from an adult with an advanced solid tumor such as melanoma, head and neck, liver or kidney cancer.

The chain links TRBV5-4 to TRBJ2-3; 9 bases are a match to TRBD1. CDR3 size: 14 residues. V was pared by 4 bases and J by 5 bases, with 5 bases of the junction left unmatched. CDR1 and CDR2 from the germline V gene are SGHNT and YYREEE (reference sequence). The CDR3 protein is CASSMGQGKDTQYF. In DNA form, the CDR3 reads TGTGCCAGCAGCATGGGACAGGGAAAAGATACGCAGTATTTT.

The chain couples TRBV11-2 to TRBJ1-1; TRBD1 matches 7 bases. Trimming removed 5 bases from V and 1 base from J; junction bases left unmatched: 13. Per the germline V gene, CDR1 is SGHAT and CDR2 is FQNNGV. The CDR3 covers 17 residues. This chain's CDR3 is CASSTRTLGTANTEAFF. The CDR3 coding sequence is TGTGCCAGCAGCACCCGAACCCTAGGGACAGCGAACACTGAAGCTTTCTTT.

V is TRBV7-9 and J is TRBJ2-1; D might be TRBD1 (6 bases). V lost 4 bases and J lost 5, with 24 bases in between. Germline loops: CDR1 SEHNR, CDR2 FQNEAQ (reference sequence). The CDR3 totals 18 residues. CDR3 in DNA: TGTGCCAGCAGCTCGCTCTCTCACAGGGTTCGAGGGGACAATGAGCAGTTCTTC. Protein sequence: CASSSLSHRVRGDNEQFF.

This clone has only one observation. CDR3 sequence: CASTKDYRGEKLFF. In DNA, the CDR3 is TGTGCCAGCACCAAAGACTACCGAGGGGAAAAACTGTTTTTT. The chain has TRBV28 and TRBJ1-4; no reliable D call. The CDR3 sequence is 14 residues long. Per the germline V gene, CDR1 is MDHEN and CDR2 is SYDVKM. V gave up 7 bases and J gave up 8 bases, with 17 bases separating them.

This chain links TRBV6-1 with TRBJ2-7; 7 bases match TRBD1. Germline V lookup: CDR1 MNHNS, CDR2 SASEGT. J was trimmed by 3 bases and V by 2 bases; bases with no gene match: 7. The CDR3 has 15 amino acids. This CDR3 reads CASSERTGDDYEQYF. In nucleotides, the CDR3 is TGTGCCAGCAGTGAAAGAACAGGGGATGACTACGAGCAGTACTTC.

This clone was seen once. V is TRBV5-1 and J is TRBJ1-4, with a tentative D call TRBD1 (5 bases). Germline values: CDR1 SGHRS, CDR2 YFSETQ. Trimming left V 3 bases short and J 7 bases short, with 10 bases between. This CDR3 contains 13 residues. CDR3 in amino acids: CASSSRVGEKLFF. The DNA of the CDR3 is TGCGCCAGCAGCTCCAGGGTCGGTGAAAAACTGTTTTTT.

The J gene is TRBJ2-7, the V gene TRBV21-1. TRBV21-1 is an annotated pseudogene. The CDR3 totals 16 residues. The CDR3 sequence: CASSKERDQSSYEQYF. CDR3 nucleotide sequence: TGTGCCAGCAGCAAAGAACGCGACCAAAGCTCCTACGAGCAGTACTTC.

The V and J genes are TRBV18 and TRBJ2-5; no definite D call. Germline CDR1 reads KGHSH; CDR2 reads LQKENI. V was trimmed by 3 bases and J by 3 bases, leaving 8 bases between them. The CDR3 runs 13 residues. The CDR3 region is CASSPVAEETQYF. The CDR3 nucleotides are TGTGCCAGCTCACCGGTAGCCGAAGAGACCCAGTACTTC.

V usage is TRBV4-3 and J usage is TRBJ2-5, with D hard to call. Germline V gene sequence: CDR1 LGHNA, CDR2 YSLEER. The CDR3 extends over 13 amino acids. Trimming left V 4 bases short and J 1 base short, with 7 bases between. CDR3 in DNA: TGCGCCAGCAGCCTAGACATCCAAGAGACCCAGTACTTC. This codes for CASSLDIQETQYF.

The CDR3 loop reads CASSPGFGRAKGIETQYF. CDR3 coding DNA: TGTGCCAGCAGCCCCGGATTCGGGAGGGCAAAGGGGATAGAGACCCAGTACTTC. The chain is built from TRBV7-7 and TRBJ2-5; 8 bases line up with TRBD2. Germline V gene sequence: CDR1 SSHAT, CDR2 FNYEAQ (reference sequence). The CDR3 runs to 18 residues. V shed 5 bases, J shed 4 bases, and the junction held 18 bases outside the gene matches.

The chain combines TRBV5-4 with TRBJ2-3, with TRBD1 as a possible D gene (6 bases). Germline lookup yields CDR1 SGHNT and CDR2 YYREEE (reference sequence). Trimming left V 2 bases short and J 1 base short, with 14 bases between. The length of the CDR3 is 16 residues. The CDR3, as DNA: TGTGCCAGCAGCTTCGGACAGACCCCCGGCACAGATACGCAGTATTTT. Translating gives CASSFGQTPGTDTQYF.

CDR3 sequence reads: CASSLGGKIYEQYF. For the CDR3, the DNA is TGTGCCAGCAGCTTAGGGGGTAAAATCTACGAGCAGTACTTC. This chain uses TRBV7-2 with TRBJ2-7; D gene uncertain. Germline assignment: CDR1 SGHTA and CDR2 FQGNSA. V was cut by 1 base and J by 3 bases, with 10 bases left in between. The CDR3 covers 14 residues.

The J gene is TRBJ2-1, the V gene TRBV7-9, with D possibly TRBD1 on 5 matching bases. Germline-derived CDR1 and CDR2 are SEHNR and FQNEAQ (reference sequence). CDR3 length: 19 amino acids. Trimming took off 4 bases at V and 1 base at J, with 23 bases between the two ends. CDR3 amino acids: CASSSPRLLGKGSYNEQFF. The DNA for the CDR3 is TGTGCCAGCAGCTCCCCCCGTCTATTAGGGAAGGGGTCCTACAATGAGCAGTTCTTC.

V usage is TRBV21-1 and J usage is TRBJ2-7; the table's D call of TRBD1 was not tested on the DNA. TRBV21-1 is classified as a pseudogene. This CDR3 is 12 amino acids long. Here the CDR3 reads CASRQGAREQYF. Written as DNA, the CDR3 is TGTGCCAGCAGACAAGGGGCTAGGGAGCAGTACTTC.

This clone was recorded only once. CDR3 sequence: CASSQGRGRDLGETQYF. The CDR3 DNA sequence: TGTGCCAGCAGCCAAGGTCGCGGGAGGGACCTAGGGGAGACCCAGTACTTC. The genes are TRBV14 and TRBJ2-5; 9 positions match TRBD2. With 1 base clipped from V and 5 bases from J, the junction kept 11 bases outside the gene matches. Germline V CDR1 and CDR2: SGHDN, FVKESK. The CDR3 is made up of 17 amino acids.

This chain joins TRBV6-6 and TRBJ1-1; tentative D call: TRBD1 (5 bases). The V and J ends lost 6 bases and 5 bases respectively, with 16 bases between them. The germline gives CDR1 MNHNY, CDR2 SVGAGI (reference sequence). CDR3 size: 14 residues. CDR3 residues: CASREPLEGTEAFF. CDR3 DNA sequence: TGTGCCAGCAGGGAACCCTTGGAGGGGACTGAAGCTTTCTTT.

The chain has TRBV19 and TRBJ1-6, with 8 bases aligning to TRBD1. V trimming: 6 bases; J trimming: 4 bases; junction bases outside the gene matches: 5. The CDR3 has 15 residues. Germline CDR1 LNHDA, CDR2 SQIVND (reference sequence). The CDR3 here is CASSRGTGYNSPLHF. In nucleotides, the CDR3 is TGTGCCAGTAGCCGAGGGACAGGATATAATTCACCCCTCCACTTT.

The chain couples TRBV5-4 to TRBJ1-4; D possibly corresponds to TRBD1 (5 bases). V was clipped by 1 base and J by 8 bases, with 9 bases between them. The CDR3 extends over 13 amino acids. In germline, CDR1 is SGHNT, CDR2 YYREEE (reference sequence). CDR3 residues: CASSLKGLEKLFF. CDR3 bases: TGTGCCAGCAGCTTGAAGGGGTTGGAAAAACTGTTTTTT.

This CDR3 reads CASTYRASGGADTQYF. As DNA, the CDR3 is TGCGCCAGCACCTATAGGGCTAGCGGGGGGGCAGATACGCAGTATTTT. This chain joins TRBV5-1 and TRBJ2-3; 12 positions agree with TRBD2. The CDR3 loop spans 16 amino acids. Germline V lookup: CDR1 SGHRS, CDR2 YFSETQ. Unmatched junction bases numbered 9, after V lost 6 bases and J lost 4 bases.

V gene TRBV4-3 combines with J gene TRBJ1-5; no definite D call. This CDR3 comprises 15 residues. Germline CDR1 is LGHNA and CDR2 is YSLEER. V gave up 0 bases and J gave up 1 base, with 7 bases separating them. DNA for the CDR3: TGCGCCAGCAGCCAAGAAATGCAGAGCAATCAGCCCCAGCATTTT. Translation gives CASSQEMQSNQPQHF.

This chain links TRBV4-3 with TRBJ1-4; 7 nucleotides agree with TRBD1. Germline assignment: CDR1 LGHNA and CDR2 YSLEER. CDR3 length: 18 amino acids. Trimming took 0 bases from V and 3 from J; bases not matched to a gene: 10. The CDR3 spells CASSQDDQGVAANEKLFF. The CDR3 DNA reads TGCGCCAGCAGCCAAGATGACCAGGGGGTAGCTGCTAATGAAAAACTGTTTTTT.

The chain links TRBV5-1 to TRBJ2-7, with D perhaps TRBD1 (6 bases). The CDR3 sequence is 14 residues long. Trimming took 1 base from V and 5 from J, leaving 13 bases between them. CDR1 is SGHRS and CDR2 is YFSETQ in the germline V gene. CDR3 residues: CASSLPGTTNEQYF. The CDR3 DNA follows: TGCGCCAGCAGCTTGCCCGGGACAACGAACGAGCAGTACTTC.

With respect to this clone: Additional DNA sequences in this sample encode the identical CDR3. The chain is built from TRBV18 and TRBJ2-7; tentatively, D is TRBD1 (6 bases). CDR3 length: 14 residues. V was pared by 0 bases and J by 2 bases, with 8 bases between. The V gene's germline CDR1 is KGHSH and CDR2 LQKENI. This CDR3 reads CASSPPSGAYEQYF. CDR3 DNA: TGTGCCAGCTCACCACCGTCAGGGGCCTACGAGCAGTACTTC. The whole variable domain, filled in from reference TRBV18 and TRBJ2-7, reads NAGVMQNPRHLVRRRGQEARLRCSPMKGHSHVYWYRQLPEEGLKFMVYLQKENIIDESGMPKERFSAEFPKEGPSILRIQQVVRGDSAAYFCASSPPSGAYEQYFGPGTRLTVT.

V gene TRBV2 combines with J gene TRBJ2-4; D is perhaps TRBD1 or TRBD2 (5 bases each). Trimming left V 6 bases short and J 1 base short, with 7 bases between. The CDR3 is made up of 13 amino acids. The germline gives CDR1 SNHLY, CDR2 FYNNEI. The CDR3 reads CASRGTAKNIQYF. The CDR3, as DNA: TGTGCCAGCAGGGGGACCGCCAAAAACATTCAGTACTTC.